The 4 T cell receptor beta chains below all came from one sample that was sequenced in a study of cytomegalovirus exposure and HLA in healthy donors. The PCR was carried out with 60 Vbeta primers and 13 Jbeta primers. TCRdb's copy holds only in-frame clones and misses some; the assay was immunoSEQ multiplex PCR. The sample records about 160,000 clones, 78% being singletons. Material: PBMCs. These receptors all stem from a male donor in good health and CMV-seronegative.

The rearrangement links TRBV5-6 to TRBJ1-4, with D uncertain. CDR3 length: 14 amino acids. The V end lost 4 bases, the J end lost 9 bases, and 16 bases lay between the germline ends. Germline V gene lookup returns CDR1 SGHDT and CDR2 YYEEEE. CDR3 in amino acids: CASSLGRGGKKLFF. CDR3 bases: TGTGCCAGCAGCCTCGGACGGGGTGGAAAAAAACTGTTTTTT. Full variable domain (missing parts from reference TRBV5-6 and TRBJ1-4): DAGVTQSPTHLIKTRGQQVTLRCSPKSGHDTVSWYQQALGQGPQFIFQYYEEEERQRGNFPDRFSGHQFPNYSSELNVNALLLGDSALYLCASSLGRGGKKLFFGSGTQLSVL.

The genes are TRBV21-1 and TRBJ1-2; the DNA was not compared with TRBD1, the D call given in the table. TRBV21-1 is designated a pseudogene. The CDR3 contains 16 residues. CDR3 residues: CASSATQGYGNYGYTF. The CDR3 DNA reads as TGTGCCAGCAGCGCAACTCAGGGATACGGCAACTATGGCTACACCTTC.

The chain combines TRBV6-1 with TRBJ1-4; D remains unclear. V was cut by 6 bases and J by 4 bases, with 15 bases left in between. The length of the CDR3 is 15 residues. CDR1 is MNHNS, CDR2 SASEGT, per germline. This chain's CDR3 is CASRRSDNFNEKLFF. In nucleotides, the CDR3 is TGTGCCAGCAGGAGGTCCGATAATTTTAATGAAAAACTGTTTTTT.

This rearrangement joins TRBV7-9 to TRBJ2-5; D perhaps matches TRBD1 (6 bases). Trimming stripped 5 bases from V and 7 bases from J, with 17 bases between. Per germline, CDR1 SEHNR and CDR2 FQNEAQ (reference sequence). The CDR3 loop spans 14 amino acids. The CDR3: CASSRYTGYGTQYF. The CDR3 nucleotides read TGTGCCAGCAGCCGATACACAGGGTACGGGACCCAGTACTTC.